These 21 T cell receptor beta chains came from one sample sequenced in a study of T cells in Graves' hyperthyroidism and ophthalmopathy. Researchers amplified the TCR beta CDR3 regions from RNA transcripts. TCR CDR3 underwent first-round RT-PCR with the HTBI primer set. TCRdb redid the calling of the multiplex PCR reads with MiXCR, one entry per CDR3 protein. The sample consists of 660,000 or so distinct CDR3 sequences, 40% to 55% of them appearing once. The specimen sequenced was peripheral blood or thyroid tissue (not recorded which). The receptors originated from an adult man with Graves' disease, either hyperthyroidism or ophthalmopathy (not recorded which).

V usage is TRBV7-2 and J usage is TRBJ1-5; unclear D gene. The ends were cut back, 5 bases at V and 7 bases at J, with 15 bases in the middle. Germline V gene sequence: CDR1 SGHTA, CDR2 FQGNSA. This CDR3 contains 14 residues. CDR3 DNA sequence: TGTGCCAGCAGCCAAGACTCCGGGAACCAGCCCCAGCATTTT. Its protein product is CASSQDSGNQPQHF.

In the case of this clonotype: Possible read error: a much larger clone is one base away. The chain links TRBV9 to TRBJ1-2; D is unresolved. Germline CDR1 SGDLS, CDR2 YYNGEE. CDR3 length: 14 amino acids. DNA of the CDR3: TGTGCCAGCAGCGTAGGGAAGCTGTACTATGGCTACGCCTTC. This translates into CASSVGKLYYGYAF.

About this clonotype: A read error is possible here, since a much larger clone lies one base away. V usage is TRBV2 and J usage is TRBJ1-2; D remains ambiguous. Germline assignment: CDR1 SNHLY and CDR2 FYNNEI. Trimming left V 3 bases short and J 7 bases short, with 9 bases between. The CDR3 consists of 12 residues. In DNA form, the CDR3 reads TGTGCCAGCAGTGACGTCCGGGCTGGCTACACCTTC. Residues: CASSDVRAGYTF.

To note about this clonotype: Relative to the germline gene, one junction end is altered; a read error may explain this. V usage is TRBV29-1 and J usage is TRBJ2-5; 8 bases agree with TRBD1. Germline V CDR1 and CDR2: SQVTM, ANQGSEA. The CDR3 has 12 amino acids. For the CDR3, the DNA is TGTGCCTTCCAGGGGGCAGGGGAGACCCAGTACTTC. Its translation: CAFQGAGETQYF.

The chain couples TRBV29-1 to TRBJ1-2, with 9 bases aligning to TRBD1. Germline lookup yields CDR1 SQVTM and CDR2 ANQGSEA. The CDR3 is 12 amino acids. Trimming removed 3 bases from V and 5 bases from J; junction bases left unmatched: 1. CDR3 bases: TGCAGCGTTGAGGGACAGGGTTATGGCTACACCTTC. It codes for CSVEGQGYGYTF.

In the case of this clonotype: The junction differs from germline at one of its ends, possibly a read error. V gene TRBV2 combines with J gene TRBJ1-2; the D gene is possibly TRBD1 (5 bases). This CDR3 is 12 amino acids long. Germline CDR1 is SNHLY and CDR2 is FYNNEI. The DNA of the CDR3 is TGTGCCAGTACAAGGGGTCTCTTTGGCCACACCTTC. Translation gives CASTRGLFGHTF. The entire variable domain, with the rest obtained from reference TRBV2 and TRBJ1-2, is as follows: EPEVTQTPSHQVTQMGQEVILRCVPISNHLYFYWYRQILGQKVEFLVSFYNNEISEKSEIFDDQFSVERPDGSNFTLKIRSTKLEDSAMYFCASTRGLFGHTFGSGTRLTVV.

The sample holds a few counts of this clonotype. The chain carries TRBV7-8 and TRBJ1-5; tentative D call: TRBD1 (5 bases). The V end lost 1 base, the J end lost 0 bases, and 13 bases lay between the germline ends. The CDR3 loop spans 17 amino acids. Germline V gene lookup returns CDR1 SGHVS and CDR2 FQNEAQ. As DNA, the CDR3 is TGTGCCAGCAGCTTAGACGGGACGGGCTATAGCAATCAGCCCCAGCATTTT. It encodes CASSLDGTGYSNQPQHF.

V and J are TRBV2 and TRBJ2-2; a possible D gene is TRBD1 (6 bases). The CDR3 has 18 amino acids. CDR1 is SNHLY, CDR2 FYNNEI, per germline. V was pared by 8 bases and J by 0 bases, with 22 bases between. In nucleotides, the CDR3 is TGTGCCAGCGAGCAATTCCAGGGGCTAACGGCGAACACCGGGGAGCTGTTTTTT. It is translated as CASEQFQGLTANTGELFF. The variable domain in full, completed from reference TRBV2 and TRBJ2-2, reads EPEVTQTPSHQVTQMGQEVILRCVPISNHLYFYWYRQILGQKVEFLVSFYNNEISEKSEIFDDQFSVERPDGSNFTLKIRSTKLEDSAMYFCASEQFQGLTANTGELFFGEGSRLTVL.

V usage is TRBV20-1 and J usage is TRBJ2-5, with D maybe TRBD2 (5 bases). The CDR3 runs 18 residues. CDR1 is DFQATT, CDR2 SNEGSKA, per germline (reference sequence). Trimming took off 3 bases at V and 5 bases at J, with 28 bases between the two ends. The CDR3 here is CSASASLSLGVGGETQYF. CDR3 bases: TGCAGTGCTAGCGCGTCCCTCTCGCTCGGGGTAGGCGGGGAGACCCAGTACTTC.

V is TRBV7-6 and J is TRBJ1-1; D remains ambiguous. From germline, CDR1 is SGHVS and CDR2 FNYEAQ. The CDR3 is 18 amino acids. The ends were cut back, 5 bases at V and 0 bases at J, with 22 bases in the middle. The CDR3, as DNA: TGTGCCAGCAGCCCAGGTGGACGGGAGGGCACCCTGAACACTGAAGCTTTCTTT. Protein: CASSPGGREGTLNTEAFF.

With respect to this clonotype: It may be a read error: a sequence one base away is much more abundant. V and J are TRBV24-1 and TRBJ1-5; no clear D. Deletions cut 6 bases from V and 1 base from J, with 12 bases between. The CDR3 has 15 residues. CDR1 and CDR2 (germline): KGHDR, SFDVKD. The CDR3 here is CATSLATPSNQPQHF. Written as DNA, the CDR3 is TGTGCCACCAGTTTAGCGACACCGAGCAATCAGCCCCAGCATTTT.

On this clonotype itself: It may be a read error: a sequence one base away is much more abundant. This chain joins TRBV29-1 and TRBJ1-2; 7 nucleotides agree with TRBD1. V shed 7 bases, J shed 4 bases, and the junction held 9 bases outside the gene matches. The germline V gene encodes CDR1 SQVTM and CDR2 ANQGSEA. This CDR3 comprises 13 residues. In nucleotides, the CDR3 is TGCAGCGCAGGTACAGGGGTCGTCTATGGCTACACCTTC. Translated, it gives CSAGTGVVYGYTF.

The CDR3 bases are TGTGCCAGCAGCTTGGGACATCCTTCACCCCTCCACTTT. Its translation is CASSLGHPSPLHF. V gene TRBV9 combines with J gene TRBJ1-6, with D possibly being TRBD1 (6 bases). V shed 4 bases and J shed 9 bases, with 11 bases lying between them. Germline values: CDR1 SGDLS, CDR2 YYNGEE. The CDR3 spans 13 residues. The full variable domain, completed using reference TRBV9 and TRBJ1-6, is DSGVTQTPKHLITATGQRVTLRCSPRSGDLSVYWYQQSLDQGLQFLIQYYNGEERAKGNILERFSAQQFPDLHSELNLSSLELGDSALYFCASSLGHPSPLHFGNGTRLTVT.

The rearrangement joins TRBV29-1 to TRBJ1-3; no clear D. The CDR3 contains 12 residues. Germline CDR1 and CDR2: SQVTM and ANQGSEA. Trimming pared 0 bases from V and 4 bases from J, leaving 4 bases between. The CDR3 loop reads CSVEEVGNTIYF. The CDR3 DNA follows: TGCAGCGTTGAAGAGGTGGGAAACACCATATATTTT.

This clonotype was detected only once. This chain's CDR3 is CASSRAGQVGNTIYF. The DNA for the CDR3 is TGTGCCAGCAGCCGTGCCGGACAGGTTGGAAACACCATATATTTT. V is TRBV11-2 and J is TRBJ1-3; 7 nucleotides match TRBD1. This CDR3 has 15 amino acids. Germline V gives CDR1 SGHAT, CDR2 FQNNGV. After removal of 5 bases from V and 3 bases from J, the junction contained 7 bases not matched to a gene.

This clonotype was seen a handful of times. The chain employs TRBV5-1 and TRBJ2-5, with 10 bases matching TRBD2. Germline lookup yields CDR1 SGHRS and CDR2 YFSETQ. Unmatched junction bases numbered 20, after V lost 4 bases and J lost 5 bases. This CDR3 spans 19 amino acids. The CDR3 sequence: CASSRGLSSSGGFRETQYF. The DNA of the CDR3 is TGCGCCAGCAGCCGAGGGTTGTCGTCTAGCGGGGGATTCAGGGAGACCCAGTACTTC.

The chain is built from TRBV7-9 and TRBJ1-5; D unclear. The CDR3 contains 14 residues. The V gene lost 8 bases and the J gene lost 5 bases, with 16 bases spanning the gap. CDR1 SEHNR and CDR2 FQNEAQ come from the germline V gene (reference sequence). The CDR3 loop reads CASGPVGLDQPQHF. CDR3 nucleotide sequence: TGTGCCAGCGGCCCAGTGGGGTTAGATCAGCCCCAGCATTTT.

The chain joins TRBV6-1 to TRBJ2-5, with D perhaps TRBD2 (5 bases). The CDR3 is 15 amino acids. Germline lookup yields CDR1 MNHNS and CDR2 SASEGT. Trimming cost V 3 bases and J 5 bases, with 16 bases left between them. The CDR3: CASSETRTGGETQYF. The CDR3 DNA is TGTGCCAGCAGTGAGACCCGGACCGGCGGGGAGACCCAGTACTTC.

This clonotype showed up many times. V and J are TRBV29-1 and TRBJ2-7; 10 bases line up with TRBD2. The CDR3 runs 13 residues. Trimming cost V 3 bases and J 5 bases; bases outside gene matches: 4. Looked up from germline, CDR1 is SQVTM and CDR2 is ANQGSEA. Here the CDR3 reads CSVDAGTSDEQYF. Written as DNA, the CDR3 is TGCAGCGTTGACGCCGGGACTAGCGACGAGCAGTACTTC.

This clonotype was observed a handful of times. J is TRBJ1-4 and V is TRBV12-3 or TRBV12-4; possible D gene TRBD1, 6 bases. The V and J ends lost 6 bases and 0 bases respectively, with 14 bases between them. This CDR3 has 16 residues. The CDR3 DNA is TGTGCCAGCAGCCCCGGGGGGGGCGCAACTAATGAAAAACTGTTTTTT. It encodes CASSPGGGATNEKLFF.

This clonotype occurred a few times. This could be a read error, since a much larger clone is one nucleotide away. The gene calls are TRBV7-9 and TRBJ2-5; D call uncertain. This CDR3 region has 14 residues. The V and J ends lost 6 bases and 2 bases respectively, with 13 bases between them. The V gene's germline CDR1 is SEHNR and CDR2 FQNEAQ (reference sequence). This CDR3 reads CASSEPRQQETQYF. CDR3 nucleotides: TGTGCCAGCAGTGAACCTCGACAACAAGAGACCCAGTACTTC.